The present entry profiles one T cell receptor (beta chain) with its context. The target antigen is unknown. This sample is part of a study of early stage breast cancer tumors. Looking at the study overall: Average read coverage per sample was 7.5 to 10-fold.

The repertoire was sequenced with immunoSEQ multiplex PCR; TCRdb's copy has only in-frame clones and lacks some. The profile shows roughly 58,000 clones, 75% to 95% of them singletons. Notes on the study in general: Most shared enriched TCRB sequences were commonly generated ones. Tumors had approximately 2.7-fold higher T cell density than normal breast.

The CDR3 consists of 17 residues. J gave up 2 bases and V 6 bases, and 10 bases lay outside the gene matches. Per germline, CDR1 SNHLY and CDR2 FYNNEI. The sequence derives from a person between 65 and 80 years old with breast cancer. Source material: blood. V usage is TRBV2 and J usage is TRBJ2-6, with 7 bases identical to TRBD2. Here the CDR3 reads CASSPSGILPGANVLTF. The CDR3 DNA reads as TGTGCCAGCAGCCCTAGCGGCATCCTCCCTGGGGCCAACGTCCTGACTTTC.